These 30 T cell receptor beta chains were sequenced from one sample in a study of siplizumab effects on memory and regulatory T cells. The table came from immunoSEQ multiplex PCR; TCRdb's copy has only in-frame clones and leaves some out. The sample records 87,000 or so clones, 94% being singletons. The source material was non-Treg CD4+ T cells sorted from blood. These receptors came from a human donor in good health.

This clone was recorded only once. This chain links TRBV30 with TRBJ2-5; 8 bases are shared with TRBD1. After removal of 4 bases from V and 4 bases from J, the junction contained 5 bases not matched to a gene. This CDR3 is built from 13 residues. Germline CDR1 and CDR2: GTSNPN and SVGIG (reference sequence). CDR3 loop: CAWNLQGGETQYF. The CDR3 coding sequence is TGTGCCTGGAACCTACAGGGGGGAGAGACCCAGTACTTC.

V gene TRBV28 combines with J gene TRBJ2-1; D gene unclear. CDR3 length: 14 residues. Trimming removed 6 bases at V and 0 bases at J, with 9 bases between. The germline CDR1 and CDR2 sequences are MDHEN and SYDVKM. The CDR3 protein is CASSPPSSYNEQFF. As DNA, the CDR3 is TGTGCCAGCAGCCCCCCGAGCTCCTACAATGAGCAGTTCTTC.

The CDR3 nucleotides are TGCGCCAGCAGGCGGACTTCCCCAGATACGCAGTATTTT. Amino acids: CASRRTSPDTQYF. The rearrangement links TRBV5-1 to TRBJ2-3; a possible D gene is TRBD2 (5 bases). This CDR3 region has 13 residues. V was cut by 5 bases and J by 4 bases, with 11 bases left in between. CDR1 is SGHRS and CDR2 is YFSETQ in the germline V gene.

This clone was recorded once. The chain has TRBV6-5 and TRBJ2-5; D ambiguous. CDR1 is MNHEY, CDR2 SVGAGI, per germline. Trimming took off 0 bases at V and 5 bases at J, with 4 bases between the two ends. The CDR3 is 12 residues long. The CDR3 loop is CASSYSQETQYF. In DNA, the CDR3 is TGTGCCAGCAGTTACTCGCAGGAGACCCAGTACTTC.

The V call is TRBV5-1, the J call TRBJ2-1, with 9 bases identical to TRBD2. The CDR3 totals 15 residues. After removal of 7 bases from V and 3 bases from J, the junction contained 8 bases not matched to a gene. Per germline, CDR1 SGHRS and CDR2 YFSETQ. CDR3 region: CASCVAGVIYNEQFF. In DNA, the CDR3 is TGCGCCAGCTGCGTAGCGGGAGTTATCTACAATGAGCAGTTCTTC. Using reference TRBV5-1 and TRBJ2-1 for the parts outside the CDR3, the full variable domain is KAGVTQTPRYLIKTRGQQVTLSCSPISGHRSVSWYQQTPGQGLQFLFEYFSETQRNKGNFPGRFSGRQFSNSRSEMNVSTLELGDSALYLCASCVAGVIYNEQFFGPGTRLTVL.

The chain is built from TRBV5-1 and TRBJ2-2; D might be TRBD2 (5 bases). The CDR3 sequence is 15 residues long. The ends were cut back, 2 bases at V and 10 bases at J, with 18 bases in the middle. CDR1 is SGHRS, CDR2 YFSETQ, per germline. CDR3 protein: CASSFFVGVGEELFF. In nucleotides, the CDR3 is TGCGCCAGCAGCTTCTTTGTGGGAGTGGGCGAGGAGCTGTTTTTT.

The rearrangement joins TRBV11-3 to TRBJ2-5; 10 bases match TRBD1. V shed 7 bases, J shed 10 bases, and the junction held 3 bases outside the gene matches. The germline CDR1 and CDR2 sequences are SGHNT and YENEEA. This CDR3 comprises 11 residues. Here the CDR3 DNA reads TGTGCCAGCACGACAGGGGGCGGCCAGTACTTC. This codes for CASTTGGGQYF.

J is TRBJ2-7 and V is TRBV10-2; perhaps TRBD2 as D (7 bases). The CDR3 is made up of 13 amino acids. The germline CDR1 and CDR2 sequences are WSHSY and SAAADI. Trimming stripped 4 bases from V and 4 bases from J, with 11 bases between. As DNA, the CDR3 is TGCGCCAGCAGTGTTAGGGGGGGGTACGAGCAGTACTTC. This encodes CASSVRGGYEQYF.

The chain joins TRBV13 to TRBJ2-7, with 7 bases lining up with TRBD2. J lost 6 bases, V lost 5 bases, and 10 bases had no gene match. Germline CDR1 PRHDT, CDR2 FYEKMQ (reference sequence). The CDR3 is made up of 14 amino acids. The CDR3 here is CASSPRDYPSEQYF. In DNA form, the CDR3 reads TGTGCCAGCAGCCCAAGGGACTACCCCAGCGAGCAGTACTTC. The full variable domain, with the rest looked up from reference TRBV13 and TRBJ2-7, is AAGVIQSPRHLIKEKRETATLKCYPIPRHDTVYWYQQGPGQDPQFLISFYEKMQSDKGSIPDRFSAQQFSDYHSELNMSSLELGDSALYFCASSPRDYPSEQYFGPGTRLTVT.

V gene TRBV19 combines with J gene TRBJ1-1; D is unclear. Germline CDR1 reads LNHDA; CDR2 reads SQIVND (reference sequence). V lost 6 bases and J lost 1, with 12 bases in between. The CDR3 extends over 14 amino acids. In nucleotides, the CDR3 is TGTGCCAGTAGATACGGTGAGGCGAACACTGAAGCTTTCTTT. This gives the protein CASRYGEANTEAFF. Using reference TRBV19 and TRBJ1-1 for the parts outside the CDR3, the full variable domain is DGGITQSPKYLFRKEGQNVTLSCEQNLNHDAMYWYRQDPGQGLRLIYYSQIVNDFQKGDIAEGYSVSREKKESFPLTVTSAQKNPTAFYLCASRYGEANTEAFFGQGTRLTVV.

Written as DNA, the CDR3 is TGTGCCAGTACTAGCGGGGGCCGAAGCTCCTACAATGAGCAGTTCTTC. Translating gives CASTSGGRSSYNEQFF. V is TRBV5-4 and J is TRBJ2-1; the match to TRBD2 covers 11 bases. This CDR3 has 16 residues. J lost 0 bases, V lost 8 bases, and 7 bases had no gene match. CDR1 and CDR2 (germline): SGHNT, YYREEE (reference sequence).

This clone was observed a single time. The V gene is TRBV30, the J gene TRBJ1-5; perhaps TRBD1 as D (6 bases). V lost 3 bases to trimming and J lost 4 bases, with 10 bases between them. Per the germline V gene, CDR1 is GTSNPN and CDR2 is SVGIG (reference sequence). The CDR3 sequence is 13 residues long. The CDR3 loop reads CAWSRGRNQPQHF. Written as DNA, the CDR3 is TGTGCCTGGAGCAGGGGAAGGAATCAGCCCCAGCATTTT.

This chain uses TRBV18 with TRBJ1-2; 7 bases line up with TRBD1. Germline V gives CDR1 KGHSH, CDR2 LQKENI. Unmatched junction bases numbered 2, after V lost 1 base and J lost 6 bases. The CDR3 runs 13 residues. The CDR3 coding sequence is TGTGCCAGCTCACCACAGGGGGCTGATGGCTACACCTTC. Amino acid sequence: CASSPQGADGYTF.

The chain employs TRBV5-1 and TRBJ2-1, with TRBD2 identical over 16 bases. V lost 3 bases, J lost 6 bases, and 9 bases stayed unmatched. The CDR3 sequence is 18 residues long. CDR1 and CDR2 from the germline V gene are SGHRS and YFSETQ. This CDR3 reads CASSWGLAGGPVSNEQFF. CDR3 DNA: TGCGCCAGCAGCTGGGGACTAGCGGGGGGGCCAGTCAGCAATGAGCAGTTCTTC.

V gene TRBV6-1 combines with J gene TRBJ2-5; D gene ambiguous. Trimming cost V 4 bases and J 4 bases, with 7 bases left between them. CDR3 size: 12 residues. Germline-derived CDR1 and CDR2 are MNHNS and SASEGT. The CDR3 sequence: CASSGGGETQYF. CDR3 nucleotide sequence: TGTGCCAGCAGTGGAGGCGGAGAGACCCAGTACTTC.

This clone came up once. The rearrangement uses TRBV4-1 and TRBJ1-2; TRBD1 might be the D (5 bases). Trimming left V 0 bases short and J 8 bases short, with 13 bases between. This CDR3 spans 14 amino acids. Germline values: CDR1 MGHRA, CDR2 YSYEKL. CDR3: CASSQEWGMWGYTF. In DNA form, the CDR3 reads TGCGCCAGCAGCCAAGAGTGGGGGATGTGGGGCTACACCTTC.

The CDR3 DNA reads as TGCACCAGCAGCCACGAAACGGACTTAGCCAAAAACATTCAGTACTTC. Translating it yields CTSSHETDLAKNIQYF. This chain joins TRBV1 and TRBJ2-4; no check of the table's D call, TRBD2, against the DNA was made. TRBV1 is noted as a pseudogene. The CDR3 has 16 amino acids.

This chain links TRBV9 with TRBJ2-7, with D perhaps matching TRBD2 (5 bases). Germline V gene lookup returns CDR1 SGDLS and CDR2 YYNGEE. This CDR3 has 14 residues. V was shortened by 0 bases and J by 0 bases, with 7 bases between the two germline ends. CDR3 sequence: CASSVGTDSYEQYF. The CDR3, as DNA: TGTGCCAGCAGCGTAGGGACTGACTCCTACGAGCAGTACTTC.

The V and J genes are TRBV10-3 and TRBJ1-2, with D possibly being TRBD1 (5 bases). This CDR3 region has 13 residues. Trimming stripped 10 bases from V and 7 bases from J, with 19 bases between. Germline loops: CDR1 ENHRY, CDR2 SYGVKD. CDR3 sequence reads: CATLDISVGGYTF. DNA of the CDR3: TGTGCCACCTTGGACATTTCGGTCGGTGGCTACACCTTC.

The chain links TRBV4-3 to TRBJ2-2; D gene uncertain. This CDR3 region has 14 residues. Germline CDR1 LGHNA, CDR2 YSLEER. Between the trimmed V and J ends, which lost 1 base and 6 bases, there was a span of 9 bases. This chain's CDR3 is CASSQALLPGELFF. CDR3 nucleotides: TGCGCCAGCAGCCAAGCCTTGCTTCCCGGGGAGCTGTTTTTT.

The genes are TRBV5-4 and TRBJ1-1; the D gene is possibly TRBD1 (5 bases). This CDR3 region has 15 residues. V dropped 2 bases and J dropped 4 bases, with 15 bases sitting between them. Per the germline V gene, CDR1 is SGHNT and CDR2 is YYREEE (reference sequence). The CDR3 DNA sequence: TGTGCCAGCAGCTTAGACCTAGTGGGGGGCACTGAAGCTTTCTTT. It translates to CASSLDLVGGTEAFF.

The chain employs TRBV19 and TRBJ2-1, with 9 bases matching TRBD2. Germline V gene data show CDR1 as LNHDA and CDR2 as SQIVND (reference sequence). Trimming removed 7 bases from V and 5 bases from J; junction bases left unmatched: 3. The CDR3 has 13 amino acids. The CDR3: CASTSGMNNEQFF. DNA of the CDR3: TGTGCCAGTACTAGCGGGATGAACAATGAGCAGTTCTTC.

The chain is built from TRBV5-1 and TRBJ2-1, with 7 bases lining up with TRBD2. Trimming removed 0 bases from V and 0 bases from J; junction bases left unmatched: 6. The CDR3 sequence is 17 residues long. CDR1 is SGHRS and CDR2 is YFSETQ in the germline V gene. CDR3 sequence reads: CASSLGLAVTSYNEQFF. CDR3 bases: TGCGCCAGCAGCTTGGGCCTAGCGGTAACCTCCTACAATGAGCAGTTCTTC.

This rearrangement joins TRBV23-1 to TRBJ2-7; 8 nucleotides line up with TRBD1. TRBV23-1 is treated as an ORF (open reading frame) with a function not yet certain. J gave up 1 base and V 6 bases, and 5 bases lay outside the gene matches. CDR3 size: 14 residues. The CDR3 loop is CASRNRGYSYEQYF. The DNA of the CDR3 is TGCGCCAGCAGGAACAGGGGGTATTCCTACGAGCAGTACTTC.

The chain uses TRBV6-6 and TRBJ2-7; 9 bases line up with TRBD1. CDR3 length equals 16 residues. CDR1 MNHNY and CDR2 SVGAGI come from the germline V gene (reference sequence). J gave up 6 bases and V 6 bases, and 15 bases lay outside the gene matches. CDR3 in amino acids: CASSRRNQQGAGEQYF. CDR3 DNA sequence: TGTGCCAGCAGCCGACGGAACCAACAGGGGGCGGGCGAGCAGTACTTC.

The V gene is TRBV27, the J gene TRBJ1-4; D perhaps matches TRBD1 (6 bases). In germline, CDR1 is MNHEY, CDR2 SMNVEV (reference sequence). This CDR3 spans 13 amino acids. V shed 8 bases and J shed 8 bases, with 15 bases lying between them. The CDR3 is CASGRGVREKLFF. The CDR3 DNA reads as TGTGCCAGCGGGAGGGGGGTGCGGGAAAAACTGTTTTTT.

This clone was seen a single time. The gene calls are TRBV11-3 and TRBJ2-3, with D perhaps matching TRBD1 (6 bases). The V end was cut by 5 bases, the J end by 5 bases, with 17 bases between. This CDR3 is built from 15 residues. Germline V gene data show CDR1 as SGHNT and CDR2 as YENEEA. The CDR3: CASSKGGVREDTQYF. Written as DNA, the CDR3 is TGTGCCAGCAGCAAAGGGGGAGTTAGAGAAGATACGCAGTATTTT.

The chain carries TRBV14 and TRBJ2-7; maybe TRBD1 (6 bases). V was pared by 1 base and J by 3 bases, with 13 bases between. Germline-derived CDR1 and CDR2 are SGHDN and FVKESK. The CDR3 runs 15 residues. For the CDR3, the DNA is TGTGCCAGCAGCCAAGTGGGTGGACAGTTCTACGAGCAGTACTTC. This sequence encodes CASSQVGGQFYEQYF.

The chain links TRBV6-5 to TRBJ2-6; no firm D call. Germline values: CDR1 MNHEY, CDR2 SVGAGI. V was clipped by 5 bases and J by 1 base, with 6 bases between them. CDR3 length: 14 amino acids. CDR3 in DNA: TGTGCCAGCAGTCCAAGTTCTGGGGCCAACGTCCTGACTTTC. Its protein is CASSPSSGANVLTF.

V is TRBV30 and J is TRBJ2-7, with D perhaps matching TRBD2 (6 bases). CDR1 and CDR2 from the germline V gene are GTSNPN and SVGIG (reference sequence). The CDR3 consists of 12 residues. V gave up 4 bases and J gave up 5 bases, with 12 bases separating them. The CDR3 region is CAWNRGEHEQYF. CDR3 in DNA: TGTGCCTGGAACCGCGGGGAGCACGAGCAGTACTTC.